These 21 T cell receptor beta chains share one sample of origin, sequenced in a study of shared clonotypes between healthy human individuals. Libraries were prepared by immunoSEQ multiplex PCR; TCRdb keeps only in-frame clonotypes and omits some of them. The sample carries under 1,100,000 clones, under 80% recorded once. Material for sequencing was memory CD4+ T cells sorted from blood. Subset described: CD45RA-negative fraction. The receptors originated from a man aged 18 to 30 in good health.

The rearrangement uses TRBV5-4 and TRBJ1-1; 7 bases line up with TRBD1. Per the germline V gene, CDR1 is SGHNT and CDR2 is YYREEE (reference sequence). CDR3 size: 13 residues. Germline trimming cut 4 bases from V and 11 bases from J; bases unmatched to any gene: 11. The DNA of the CDR3 is TGTGCCAGCAGCCCGGACAGGCAAGGAGATGCTTTCTTT. Translated: CASSPDRQGDAFF.

J is TRBJ2-3 and V is TRBV7-2, with D tentatively TRBD1 (6 bases). Trimming removed 3 bases from V and 6 bases from J, with 16 bases in between. This CDR3 has 15 amino acids. Germline V gene lookup returns CDR1 SGHTA and CDR2 FQGNSA. The CDR3 DNA sequence: TGTGCCAGCAGCTTCTCCCTTTATGGGGGCGATACGCAGTATTTT. Protein product: CASSFSLYGGDTQYF.

In regard to this clone: It differs at one base from a far larger clone, so likely a read error. At the DNA level, this CDR3 is encoded by other sequences in the same sample as well. This chain uses TRBV18 with TRBJ2-2, with a tentative D call TRBD1 (6 bases). This CDR3 is 14 amino acids long. Germline-derived CDR1 and CDR2 are KGHSH and LQKENI. Trimming pared 6 bases from V and 1 base from J, leaving 9 bases between. CDR3 protein: CASSPGQNTGELFF. CDR3 sequence (DNA): TGTGCCAGCTCGCCGGGACAGAACACCGGGGAGCTGTTTTTT.

The chain links TRBV27 to TRBJ1-2; D gene ambiguous. CDR3 length equals 15 residues. Germline values: CDR1 MNHEY, CDR2 SMNVEV (reference sequence). The germline V and J ends were trimmed by 1 base and 4 bases, with 13 bases remaining between them. This chain's CDR3 is CASSLYPGGFYGYTF. For the CDR3, the DNA is TGTGCCAGCAGTTTATACCCAGGCGGGTTCTATGGCTACACCTTC.

This clone was counted a few times. This sample also contains other DNA sequences that code for the same CDR3. CDR3 sequence: CASSLSGQQETQYF. For the CDR3, the DNA is TGTGCCAGCAGCTTATCAGGGCAGCAAGAGACCCAGTACTTC. J is TRBJ2-5 and V is TRBV7-9, with a tentative D call TRBD1 (5 bases). Germline values: CDR1 SEHNR, CDR2 FQNEAQ (reference sequence). The CDR3 totals 14 residues. Between the trimmed V and J ends, which lost 2 bases and 2 bases, there was a span of 9 bases.

CDR3 residues: CASRPTGDYGYTF. CDR3 nucleotides: TGTGCCAGCAGACCGACAGGGGACTATGGCTACACCTTC. The rearrangement links TRBV2 to TRBJ1-2, with 8 bases identical to TRBD1. The ends lost 6 bases at V and 3 bases at J; junction bases unmatched: 3. CDR3 length: 13 residues. Per the germline V gene, CDR1 is SNHLY and CDR2 is FYNNEI.

Comment on this clone: At the DNA level, this CDR3 is encoded by other sequences in the same sample as well. The chain joins TRBV11-2 to TRBJ1-3; D unclear. Germline CDR1 reads SGHAT; CDR2 reads FQNNGV. The CDR3 consists of 14 residues. V was trimmed by 1 base and J by 0 bases, leaving 4 bases between them. CDR3 nucleotide sequence: TGTGCCAGCAGCTTAGTAGACTCTGGAAACACCATATATTTT. Its protein is CASSLVDSGNTIYF.

The chain has TRBV27 and TRBJ1-4; no reliable D call. This CDR3 contains 14 residues. Between the trimmed V and J ends, which lost 2 bases and 7 bases, there was a span of 11 bases. CDR1 and CDR2 from the germline V gene are MNHEY and SMNVEV (reference sequence). This CDR3 reads CASSLGGWGEKLFF. The DNA of the CDR3 is TGTGCCAGCAGTTTAGGCGGTTGGGGTGAAAAACTGTTTTTT.

The rearrangement joins TRBV28 to TRBJ1-2, with TRBD1 identical over 7 bases. Trimming removed 6 bases from V and 8 bases from J; junction bases left unmatched: 9. The CDR3 length is 13 residues. CDR1 MDHEN and CDR2 SYDVKM come from the germline V gene. DNA for the CDR3: TGTGCCAGCAGGCTCGAGGGGGCGCGAGGCTACACCTTC. Amino acids: CASRLEGARGYTF.

The chain joins TRBV10-3 to TRBJ1-6, with D maybe TRBD1 (5 bases). There are 14 residues in the CDR3. Germline CDR1 is ENHRY and CDR2 is SYGVKD. V lost 3 bases, J lost 9 bases, and 12 bases lay in between. CDR3 bases: TGTGCCATCAGTGAACTCAGGGAGGGTTCACCCCTCCACTTT. It codes for CAISELREGSPLHF.

The chain combines TRBV6-6 with TRBJ1-1; D uncertain. The CDR3 spans 12 residues. Germline values: CDR1 MNHNY, CDR2 SVGAGI (reference sequence). V lost 5 bases and J lost 1, with 5 bases in between. The CDR3 loop is CASSRPNTEAFF. CDR3 in DNA: TGTGCCAGCAGTCGGCCGAACACTGAAGCTTTCTTT.

This chain uses TRBV6-1 with TRBJ2-5, with D hard to call. From germline, CDR1 is MNHNS and CDR2 SASEGT. V gave up 7 bases and J gave up 1 base, with 7 bases separating them. The CDR3 runs 12 residues. The CDR3 DNA follows: TGTGCCAGCATCGGAGTCCAAGAGACCCAGTACTTC. Protein sequence: CASIGVQETQYF.

CDR3 amino acids: CASSYPVQGANYGYTF. The CDR3 DNA sequence: TGTGCCAGCAGTTACCCTGTACAGGGGGCTAACTATGGCTACACCTTC. The rearrangement joins TRBV6-6 to TRBJ1-2, with 8 bases matching TRBD1. V gave up 2 bases and J gave up 0 bases; unmatched junction bases: 5. This CDR3 is built from 16 residues. The germline gives CDR1 MNHNY, CDR2 SVGAGI (reference sequence).

This clone has a single count. V is TRBV18 and J is TRBJ1-4; maybe TRBD1 (6 bases). V lost 3 bases, J lost 7 bases, and 15 bases lay in between. Germline V CDR1 and CDR2: KGHSH, LQKENI. The CDR3 covers 15 residues. The CDR3 sequence: CASSPRGGTREKLFF. CDR3 coding DNA: TGTGCCAGCTCACCCCGGGGGGGGACACGTGAAAAACTGTTTTTT.

The rearrangement links TRBV5-1 to TRBJ1-4, with D perhaps TRBD1 (6 bases). Trimming took 3 bases from V and 3 from J, leaving 15 bases between them. CDR3 size: 16 residues. Germline assignment: CDR1 SGHRS and CDR2 YFSETQ. The CDR3, as DNA: TGCGCCAGCAGCTCGGGGGGCGCGAGGGCTAATGAAAAACTGTTTTTT. This encodes CASSSGGARANEKLFF.

In nucleotides, the CDR3 is TGTGCCAGCAGCTTAGGTTTTAAGGAGGAGCAGTACTTC. Translation: CASSLGFKEEQYF. This chain links TRBV7-8 with TRBJ2-7, with D unclear. The V gene lost 1 base and the J gene lost 7 bases, with 11 bases spanning the gap. CDR3 length: 13 amino acids. Germline V gene sequence: CDR1 SGHVS, CDR2 FQNEAQ.

V is TRBV6-6 and J is TRBJ2-1; 11 bases map to TRBD2. CDR1 and CDR2 from the germline V gene are MNHNY and SVGAGI (reference sequence). J lost 2 bases, V lost 8 bases, and 5 bases had no gene match. The CDR3 extends over 15 amino acids. The chain's CDR3 is CASLIAGGAYNEQFF. In DNA, the CDR3 is TGTGCCAGCCTCATAGCGGGGGGGGCCTACAATGAGCAGTTCTTC.

The V and J genes are TRBV6-5 and TRBJ2-1, with D tentatively TRBD2 (5 bases). Germline-derived CDR1 and CDR2 are MNHEY and SVGAGI. The CDR3 is 16 residues long. With 2 bases removed from V and 8 bases from J, the gap between germline ends came to 19 bases. The CDR3 reads CASSYTTVGGGYEQFF. The CDR3 DNA reads TGTGCCAGCAGTTACACGACCGTCGGAGGAGGTTATGAGCAGTTCTTC.

The rearrangement links TRBV5-1 to TRBJ2-7; D is possibly TRBD1 (7 bases). V shed 4 bases and J shed 0 bases, with 26 bases lying between them. CDR1 is SGHRS, CDR2 YFSETQ, per germline. The CDR3 spans 19 residues. The CDR3: CASSTAGTADYRSSYEQYF. CDR3 DNA sequence: TGCGCCAGCAGCACCGCGGGGACAGCTGATTATAGGAGCTCCTACGAGCAGTACTTC.

The DNA of the CDR3 is TGTGCCAGCAGCCATCACCGCGACAGGGTGTACGAGCAGTACTTC. Protein sequence: CASSHHRDRVYEQYF. The chain links TRBV27 to TRBJ2-7; 7 bases line up with TRBD1. V lost 6 bases, J lost 4 bases, and 12 bases stayed unmatched. Germline CDR1 reads MNHEY; CDR2 reads SMNVEV (reference sequence). The CDR3 runs 15 residues.

This rearrangement joins TRBV5-4 to TRBJ1-3; D remains ambiguous. V was trimmed by 0 bases and J by 0 bases, leaving 7 bases between them. There are 15 residues in the CDR3. From germline, CDR1 is SGHNT and CDR2 YYREEE (reference sequence). CDR3 sequence: CASSLGGYSGNTIYF. The DNA for the CDR3 is TGTGCCAGCAGCTTGGGAGGCTACTCTGGAAACACCATATATTTT.